Listed below are T cell receptor beta chains from one sample, sequenced in a study of PD-1 blockade in classical Hodgkin lymphoma. Clones were sequenced by immunoSEQ multiplex PCR, and TCRdb holds only the in-frame ones, with some missing. The sample lists some 16,000 clones, approximately 69% occurring once. The sample was peripheral blood mononuclear cells (PBMCs), taken before the second cycle of nivolumab. The receptors originated from a human donor with classical Hodgkin lymphoma. CDR3s include the opening cysteine and the closing phenylalanine or tryptophan. The order of the fields is clone size, V gene, D gene, J gene, CDR3 protein, CDR3 DNA. The D gene is left open where the match is weak. Some rows mark clone size as missing; the rest say once, few, many or name a class of expanded clone.

.	TRBV27	TRBD1	TRBJ2-3	CASTLTGVRSTDTQYF	TGTGCCAGCACCCTAACAGGGGTGAGGAGCACAGATACGCAGTATTTT
once	TRBV9	.	TRBJ2-2	CASSVVQGGGELFF	TGTGCCAGCAGCGTAGTTCAGGGTGGCGGGGAGCTGTTTTTT
.	TRBV7-9	TRBD2	TRBJ2-1	CASSDSGLAGAEFF	TGTGCCAGCAGCGACTCGGGCCTAGCGGGAGCAGAATTCTTC
few	TRBV28	.	TRBJ1-1	CASSPEYTEAFF	TGTGCCAGCAGTCCAGAGTACACTGAAGCTTTCTTT
.	TRBV28	TRBD2	TRBJ2-7	CASSRVLATYEQYF	TGTGCCAGCAGTCGAGTACTAGCGACCTACGAGCAGTACTTC
.	TRBV7-7	TRBD1	TRBJ1-4	CASSYGTGGGKLFF	TGTGCCAGCAGCTACGGGACAGGGGGCGGAAAACTGTTTTTT
.	TRBV18	.	TRBJ2-3	CASSPPAGAPDTQYF	TGTGCCAGCTCACCACCGGCAGGGGCCCCAGATACGCAGTATTTT
.	TRBV5-1	.	TRBJ2-5	CASSLAGNQETQYF	TGCGCCAGCAGCTTGGCCGGAAACCAAGAGACCCAGTACTTC
.	TRBV19	.	TRBJ1-1	CASQGIMNTEAFF	TGTGCCAGTCAGGGGATCATGAACACTGAAGCTTTCTTT
once	TRBV4-2	TRBD2	TRBJ2-1	CASSQGREPYNEQFF	TGTGCCAGCAGCCAAGGGCGGGAGCCTTACAATGAGCAGTTCTTC
.	TRBV27	.	TRBJ1-5	CASSISGVQPQHF	TGTGCCAGCAGCATCTCAGGGGTTCAGCCCCAGCATTTT
.	TRBV5-1	.	TRBJ2-1	CASSLYSMSNEQFF	TGCGCCAGCAGCTTGTACTCCATGTCCAATGAGCAGTTCTTC
few	TRBV11-3	TRBD1	TRBJ2-1	CASSGQGFNEQFF	TGTGCCAGCTCGGGACAGGGTTTCAATGAGCAGTTCTTC
.	TRBV7-8	.	TRBJ2-1	CASSPFSEGEQFF	TGTGCCAGCAGCCCCTTTAGCGAAGGTGAGCAGTTCTTC
.	TRBV19	.	TRBJ1-1	CASGPSRGKNTEAFF	TGTGCCAGCGGGCCCAGCAGAGGGAAGAACACTGAAGCTTTCTTT
.	TRBV20-1	.	TRBJ1-4	CSARGGKLFF	TGCAGTGCTAGAGGGGGAAAACTGTTTTTT
.	TRBV11-2	.	TRBJ1-1	CASSLRRGTEAFF	TGTGCCAGCAGCTTAAGAAGGGGCACTGAAGCTTTCTTT
.	TRBV15	.	TRBJ1-4	CATSTGQGRTNEKLFF	TGTGCCACCAGCACGGGGCAGGGAAGAACTAATGAAAAACTGTTTTTT
.	TRBV2	TRBD2	TRBJ2-5	CASTKGTSEETQYF	TGTGCCAGCACCAAAGGCACTAGCGAAGAGACCCAGTACTTC
few	TRBV28	.	TRBJ1-5	CASSFLDRFNQPQHF	TGTGCCAGCAGTTTTCTGGACAGATTCAATCAGCCCCAGCATTTT
few	TRBV7-8	.	TRBJ2-7	CASSLPGQASYEQYF	TGTGCCAGCAGCTTACCCGGGCAGGCTTCCTACGAGCAGTACTTC
few	TRBV6-5	.	TRBJ2-3	CASSYRTFTDTQYF	TGTGCCAGCAGTTACAGAACTTTCACAGATACGCAGTATTTT
.	TRBV15	.	TRBJ1-2	CATSSWQESYGYTF	TGTGCCACCAGCAGCTGGCAGGAGAGCTATGGCTACACCTTC
.	TRBV18	.	TRBJ1-1	CASSPLPGDTEAFF	TGTGCCAGCTCACCGTTACCGGGCGACACTGAAGCTTTCTTT
.	TRBV2	TRBD1	TRBJ2-7	CASSNTGARDEQYF	TGTGCCAGCAGTAATACAGGGGCGAGGGACGAGCAGTACTTC
.	TRBV5-6	TRBD2	TRBJ2-7	CASSLRAGGFSDEQYF	TGTGCCAGCAGCTTGCGCGCGGGAGGTTTCTCGGACGAGCAGTACTTC
.	TRBV2	TRBD2	TRBJ2-3	CASSEAQWGGEDTQYF	TGTGCCAGCAGTGAAGCGCAGTGGGGGGGAGAAGATACGCAGTATTTT
.	TRBV5-6	.	TRBJ1-1	CASSWVGTVGGDTEAFF	TGTGCCAGCAGCTGGGTTGGAACGGTCGGGGGAGACACTGAAGCTTTCTTT
.	TRBV7-3	TRBD1	TRBJ1-6	CASSPDGTVNSPLHF	TGTGCCAGCAGCCCAGACGGGACAGTAAATTCACCCCTCCACTTT